The entry below gives a single TCR beta chain sequence along with its context. Its antigen is currently not known. No base-level quality is on record; no much larger clone is a single base apart. The donors were included in the validation cohort of 90 to 150 subjects, a group kept apart from the 666-subject first cohort. Receptor libraries were prepared by the immunoSEQ multiplex PCR assay. Under the source paper's analysis protocol: A statistical classification framework was developed to diagnose cytomegalovirus status using the catalog of TCR beta chain sequences. The table comes from immuneACCESS by way of TCRdb, which keeps in-frame sequences with V and J called. Part of the clones is missing from these tables; in studies checked, under half for an unresolved V gene and the rest for unknown reasons. V and J calls and clone size are copied from that table; D and trimming were computed from the DNA. Present in this sample are around 94,000 clones, around 96% of which were seen just once. The ten largest clones add up to around 0.85% of the sample.

This record belongs to a study of cytomegalovirus exposure and HLA in healthy donors (dated by TCRdb to about 2017). Looking at the study overall: According to a later analysis, the 120 or so validation repertoires were produced on the same platform as the roughly 600 repertoires of the first cohort. The aim of the study was to test whether cataloging public T cell receptors could identify signatures of past pathogen exposure. In addition to the first cohort of around 670 subjects, a separate validation cohort of some 120 different subjects was used. High-throughput TCR immunosequencing, statistical association of individual TCRs with disease status, and machine learning were combined to predict cytomegalovirus infection status. On the study overall, not on this receptor specifically: Most TCR sequences were observed very rarely across donors, whereas some public TCRs were present in many individuals. In both the original and validation cohorts, the classifier was reported to diagnose cytomegalovirus status with high specificity and sensitivity. A later analysis found that TCRs clustered in the first cohort also tended to co-occur in the 120 validation repertoires, with 94% of cluster scores above 0. The authors suggested that the approach could potentially be extended to other disease states and immunological phenotypes. A later analysis lacked HLA typing for the validation cohort, so it scored co-occurrence in that cohort across all 110 or so repertoires. The study listed 150 to 200 TCR beta chains as associated with cytomegalovirus. In vitro tests confirmed that three of the cytomegalovirus-associated TCR beta chains recognize cytomegalovirus antigens.

The CDR3, cysteine through phenylalanine, is 11 amino acids long. The CDR3 DNA has 33 bases and is translated from base 1. Sequences GTSNPN (CDR1) and SVGIG (CDR2) are obtained from the germline V gene (reference sequence). The chain is encoded by TRBV30 joined to TRBJ1-3, with the D gene not confidently named. The sequence was collected from a woman under 30 in good health and CMV-seronegative. The sequencing sample was made of PBMCs. The CDR3 region: CAGESGNTIYF. The bases read TGTGCGGGAGAGTCTGGAAACACCATATATTTT.